Sequencing of this T cell receptor beta chain was carried out in a study of pediatric ulcerative colitis. Points from the study as a whole: Compared with controls, ulcerative colitis showed greater blood-rectum clone sharing.

About this clone: Its antigen is still unknown.

The survey-level immunoSEQ assay was used. TCRdb's table, derived via immunoSEQ multiplex PCR, lists solely in-frame clones and lacks some. The repertoire holds tens of thousands of clones, with 73% as singletons. Rectal tissue came from one to two pinch biopsies taken at colonoscopy. The receptor was isolated from a boy younger than 18 with moderate ulcerative colitis. The material sequenced was gut tissue.

In DNA, the CDR3 is TGTGCCAGCAGCTTGGGGGGGGGTACTGAAGCTTTCTTT. Protein: CASSLGGGTEAFF. V and J are TRBV6-1 and TRBJ1-1; a weak D match, TRBD1 (5 bases). The CDR3 totals 13 residues. Germline CDR1 is MNHNS and CDR2 is SASEGT. V lost 6 bases to trimming and J lost 5 bases, with 13 bases between them.